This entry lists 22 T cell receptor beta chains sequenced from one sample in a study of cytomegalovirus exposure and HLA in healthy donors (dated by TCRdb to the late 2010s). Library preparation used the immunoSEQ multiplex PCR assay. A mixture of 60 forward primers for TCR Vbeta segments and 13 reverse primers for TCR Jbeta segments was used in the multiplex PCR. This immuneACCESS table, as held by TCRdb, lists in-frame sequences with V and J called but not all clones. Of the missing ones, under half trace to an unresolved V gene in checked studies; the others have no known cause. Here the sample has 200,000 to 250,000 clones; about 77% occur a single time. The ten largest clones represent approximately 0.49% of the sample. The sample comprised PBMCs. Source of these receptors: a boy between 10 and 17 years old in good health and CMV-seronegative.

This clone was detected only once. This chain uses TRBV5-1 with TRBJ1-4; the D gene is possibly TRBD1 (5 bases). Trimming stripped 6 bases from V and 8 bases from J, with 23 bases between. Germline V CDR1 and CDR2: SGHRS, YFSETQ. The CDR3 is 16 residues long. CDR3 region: CASNPSAGSPTEKLFF. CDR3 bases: TGCGCCAGCAACCCGTCCGCAGGGTCTCCAACGGAAAAACTGTTTTTT.

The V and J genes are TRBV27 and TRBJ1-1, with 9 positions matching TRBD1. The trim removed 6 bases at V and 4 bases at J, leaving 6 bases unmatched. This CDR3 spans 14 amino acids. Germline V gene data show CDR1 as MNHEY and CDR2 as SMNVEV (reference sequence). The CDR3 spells CASRIQGAATEAFF. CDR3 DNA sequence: TGTGCCAGCAGGATACAGGGGGCAGCCACTGAAGCTTTCTTT.

The CDR3 sequence: CASSSRGRGELFF. The CDR3 DNA follows: TGTGCCAGCAGCTCCAGGGGTAGGGGGGAGCTGTTTTTT. V and J are TRBV27 and TRBJ2-2; TRBD1 is a possible D gene (6 bases). V was clipped by 6 bases and J by 8 bases, with 13 bases between them. CDR1 and CDR2 (germline): MNHEY, SMNVEV (reference sequence). The CDR3 covers 13 residues.

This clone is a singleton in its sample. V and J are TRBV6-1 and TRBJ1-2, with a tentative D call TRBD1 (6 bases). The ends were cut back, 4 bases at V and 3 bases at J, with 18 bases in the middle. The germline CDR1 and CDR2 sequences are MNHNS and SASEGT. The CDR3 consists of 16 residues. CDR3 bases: TGTGCCAGCAGTGGTTACCAACAGGGAGTCGACTATGGCTACACCTTC. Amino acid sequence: CASSGYQQGVDYGYTF.

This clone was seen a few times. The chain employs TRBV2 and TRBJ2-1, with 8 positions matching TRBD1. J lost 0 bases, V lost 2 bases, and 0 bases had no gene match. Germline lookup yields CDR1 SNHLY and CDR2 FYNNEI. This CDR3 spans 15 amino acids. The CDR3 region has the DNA TGTGCCAGCAGTGAACAGGGGGCCTCCTACAATGAGCAGTTCTTC. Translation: CASSEQGASYNEQFF.

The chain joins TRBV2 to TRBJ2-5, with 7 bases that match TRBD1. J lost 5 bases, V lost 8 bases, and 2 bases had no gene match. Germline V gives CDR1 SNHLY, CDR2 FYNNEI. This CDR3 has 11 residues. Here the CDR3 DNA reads TGTGCCAGCCTACAGGGGGAGACCCAGTACTTC. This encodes CASLQGETQYF.

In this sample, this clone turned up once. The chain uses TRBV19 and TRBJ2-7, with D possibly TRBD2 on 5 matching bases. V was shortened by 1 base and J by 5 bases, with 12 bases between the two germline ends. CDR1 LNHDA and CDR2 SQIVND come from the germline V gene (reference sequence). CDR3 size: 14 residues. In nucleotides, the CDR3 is TGTGCCAGTAGTATAGTCGCTAGTAGCGACGAGCAGTACTTC. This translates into CASSIVASSDEQYF.

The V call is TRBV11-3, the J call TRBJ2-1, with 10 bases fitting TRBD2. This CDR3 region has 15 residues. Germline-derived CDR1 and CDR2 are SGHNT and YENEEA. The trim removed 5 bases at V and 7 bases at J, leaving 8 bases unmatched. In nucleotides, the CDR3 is TGTGCCAGCAGCCCCCGACTAGCGGGTATGAATGAGCAGTTCTTC. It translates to CASSPRLAGMNEQFF.

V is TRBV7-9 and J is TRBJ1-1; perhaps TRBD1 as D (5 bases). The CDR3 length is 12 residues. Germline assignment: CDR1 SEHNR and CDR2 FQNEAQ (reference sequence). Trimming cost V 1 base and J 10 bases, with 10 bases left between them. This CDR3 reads CASSLVQGSAFF. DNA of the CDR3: TGTGCCAGCAGCTTAGTCCAGGGATCAGCTTTCTTT.

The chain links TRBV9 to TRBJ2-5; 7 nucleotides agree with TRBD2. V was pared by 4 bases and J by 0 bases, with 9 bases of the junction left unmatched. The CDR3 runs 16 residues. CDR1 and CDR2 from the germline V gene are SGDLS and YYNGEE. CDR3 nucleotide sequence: TGTGCCAGCAGCCCCATGGGAGGGGCATACCAAGAGACCCAGTACTTC. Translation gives CASSPMGGAYQETQYF.

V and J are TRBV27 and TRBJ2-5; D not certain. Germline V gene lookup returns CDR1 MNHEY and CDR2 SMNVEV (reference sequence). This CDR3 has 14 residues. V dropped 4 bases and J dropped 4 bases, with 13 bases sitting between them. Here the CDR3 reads CASSYGSLVETQYF. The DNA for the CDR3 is TGTGCCAGCAGTTACGGGTCGTTGGTAGAGACCCAGTACTTC.

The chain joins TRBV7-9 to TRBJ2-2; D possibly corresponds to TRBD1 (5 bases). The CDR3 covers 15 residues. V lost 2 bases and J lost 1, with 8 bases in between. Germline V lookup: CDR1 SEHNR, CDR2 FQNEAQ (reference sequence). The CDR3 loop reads CASSLRQGNTGELFF. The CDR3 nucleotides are TGTGCCAGCAGCTTAAGGCAGGGGAACACCGGGGAGCTGTTTTTT. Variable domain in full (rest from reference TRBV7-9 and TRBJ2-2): DTGVSQNPRHKITKRGQNVTFRCDPISEHNRLYWYRQTLGQGPEFLTYFQNEAQLEKSRLLSDRFSAERPKGSFSTLEIQRTEQGDSAMYLCASSLRQGNTGELFFGEGSRLTVL.

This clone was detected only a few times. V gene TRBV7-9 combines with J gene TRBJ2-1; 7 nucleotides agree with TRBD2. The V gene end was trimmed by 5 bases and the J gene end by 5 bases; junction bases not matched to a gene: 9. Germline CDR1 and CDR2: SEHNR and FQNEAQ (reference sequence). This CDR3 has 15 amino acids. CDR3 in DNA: TGTGCCAGCAGCCCAGCCGGGGGAGGGCACAATGAGCAGTTCTTC. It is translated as CASSPAGGGHNEQFF.

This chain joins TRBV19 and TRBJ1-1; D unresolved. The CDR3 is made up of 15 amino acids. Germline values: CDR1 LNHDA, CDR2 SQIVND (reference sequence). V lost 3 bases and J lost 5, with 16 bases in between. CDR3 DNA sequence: TGTGCCAGTAGTATTCAGAATTCATATTTTACTGAAGCTTTCTTT. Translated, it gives CASSIQNSYFTEAFF. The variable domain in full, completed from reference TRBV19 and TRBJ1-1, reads DGGITQSPKYLFRKEGQNVTLSCEQNLNHDAMYWYRQDPGQGLRLIYYSQIVNDFQKGDIAEGYSVSREKKESFPLTVTSAQKNPTAFYLCASSIQNSYFTEAFFGQGTRLTVV.

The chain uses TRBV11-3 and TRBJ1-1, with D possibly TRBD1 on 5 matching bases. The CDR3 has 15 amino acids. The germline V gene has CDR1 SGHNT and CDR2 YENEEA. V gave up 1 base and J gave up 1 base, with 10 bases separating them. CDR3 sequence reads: CASSLGSGGNTEAFF. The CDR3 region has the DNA TGTGCCAGCAGCTTAGGGTCGGGGGGGAACACTGAAGCTTTCTTT.

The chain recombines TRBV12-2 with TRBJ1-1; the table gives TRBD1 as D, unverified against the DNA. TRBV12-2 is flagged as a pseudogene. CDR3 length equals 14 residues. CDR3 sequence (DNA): TGTGCAAGTCGCTTGGGGAAACAGGGAGCCGAAGCTTTCTTT. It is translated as CASRLGKQGAEAFF.

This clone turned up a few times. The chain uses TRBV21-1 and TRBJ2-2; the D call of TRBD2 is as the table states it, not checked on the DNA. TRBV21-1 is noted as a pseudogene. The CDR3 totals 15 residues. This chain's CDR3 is CASSPTSGGTGELFF. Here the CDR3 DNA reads TGTGCCAGCAGCCCCACTAGCGGGGGGACCGGGGAGCTGTTTTTT.

Here the CDR3 reads CASGLPSPGTGSGANVLTF. In nucleotides, the CDR3 is TGTGCTAGTGGTTTGCCCTCTCCCGGGACAGGGTCCGGGGCCAACGTCCTGACTTTC. The J gene is TRBJ2-6, the V gene TRBV12-5; 9 bases are a match to TRBD1. CDR3 length equals 19 residues. Trimming cost V 2 bases and J 4 bases; bases outside gene matches: 12. CDR1 and CDR2 (germline): LGHNT, FRNRAP.

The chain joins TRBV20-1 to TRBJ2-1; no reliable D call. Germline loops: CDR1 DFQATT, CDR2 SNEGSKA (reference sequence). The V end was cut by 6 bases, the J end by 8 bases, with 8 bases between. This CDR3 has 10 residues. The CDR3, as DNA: TGCAGTGCCCCCTCGTATGAGCAGTTCTTC. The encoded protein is CSAPSYEQFF.

In DNA form, the CDR3 reads TGTGCCAGCAGTAGAGACCCCCTCGGAGATGGCTACACCTTC. This codes for CASSRDPLGDGYTF. This chain joins TRBV27 and TRBJ1-2; no definite D call. The CDR3 length is 14 residues. From germline, CDR1 is MNHEY and CDR2 SMNVEV (reference sequence). V was shortened by 5 bases and J by 6 bases, with 16 bases between the two germline ends.

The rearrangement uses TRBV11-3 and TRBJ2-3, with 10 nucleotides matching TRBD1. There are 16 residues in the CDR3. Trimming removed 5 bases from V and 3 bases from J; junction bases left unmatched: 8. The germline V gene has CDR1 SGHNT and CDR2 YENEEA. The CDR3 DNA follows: TGTGCCAGCAGCCCCCGCCGGGACAGGGGTACAGATACGCAGTATTTT. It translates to CASSPRRDRGTDTQYF.

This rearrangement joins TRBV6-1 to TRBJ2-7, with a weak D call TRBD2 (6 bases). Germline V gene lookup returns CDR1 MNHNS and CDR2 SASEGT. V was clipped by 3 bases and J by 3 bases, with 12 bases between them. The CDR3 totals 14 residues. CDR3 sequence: CASSDHGGLYEQYF. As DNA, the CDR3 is TGTGCCAGCAGTGATCACGGGGGACTCTACGAGCAGTACTTC.